The source of this TCR beta chain is a study of blood T cell repertoires in COVID-19. Study summary: Some COVID-19 samples were acute and others convalescent; all came from the United States, Italy and Spain. PBMCs, B-cell-depleted T cells, or T cells provided the cDNA or gDNA that made up the material.

Per the original methods: Estimates of nucleated cell counts were drawn from the amplification of reference gene primers. Using immunoSEQ multiplex PCR, the repertoire was profiled, and TCRdb retains in-frame clones only, with some absent. The V and J calls and clone size were taken over from that table, and D and trimming were inferred from the DNA. This table holds 15,000 to 17,000 clones, under 80% found once. V lost 0 bases and J lost 1, with 7 bases in between. Germline CDR1 is SGHNT and CDR2 is YENEEA. The CDR3 has 15 amino acids. This clone appeared a single time. What was sequenced was peripheral blood. The chain employs TRBV11-3 and TRBJ2-1; possibly TRBD2 for D (6 bases). This clonotype was obtained from a man between 65 and 85 years old with active or convalescent COVID-19. DNA for the CDR3: TGTGCCAGCAGCTTAGATAGCGGTTCCTACAATGAGCAGTTCTTC. Translation: CASSLDSGSYNEQFF.